The 13 T cell receptor beta chains below come from one sample, sequenced in a study of cytomegalovirus exposure and HLA in healthy donors. A multiplex PCR was run with 60 Vbeta primers and 13 Jbeta primers. The assay was immunoSEQ multiplex PCR, and TCRdb's table has in-frame clones only and misses some. The data contain 30,000 to 50,000 clones, around 68% of them singletons. Sequenced: PBMCs. These receptors originate from a man in his forties or fifties in good health and CMV-seronegative.

The J gene is TRBJ2-2, the V gene TRBV11-3; 9 bases line up with TRBD2. Germline trimming cut 1 base from V and 6 bases from J; bases unmatched to any gene: 3. The CDR3 totals 15 residues. CDR1 and CDR2 (germline): SGHNT, YENEEA. CDR3 amino acids: CASSLVGTSPGELFF. The CDR3 DNA follows: TGTGCCAGCAGCTTAGTCGGGACTAGCCCCGGGGAGCTGTTTTTT.

The chain is built from TRBV7-9 and TRBJ2-1; 10 bases agree with TRBD2. CDR3 length equals 15 residues. J lost 7 bases, V lost 0 bases, and 3 bases had no gene match. Germline assignment: CDR1 SEHNR and CDR2 FQNEAQ (reference sequence). The CDR3 DNA reads TGTGCCAGCAGCTTAGCCCTAGCGGGGGTAAATGAGCAGTTCTTC. Its protein is CASSLALAGVNEQFF. Full variable domain (rest looked up from reference TRBV7-9 and TRBJ2-1): DTGVSQNPRHKITKRGQNVTFRCDPISEHNRLYWYRQTLGQGPEFLTYFQNEAQLEKSRLLSDRFSAERPKGSFSTLEIQRTEQGDSAMYLCASSLALAGVNEQFFGPGTRLTVL.

The V call is TRBV5-1, the J call TRBJ1-1; maybe TRBD1 (6 bases). Germline assignment: CDR1 SGHRS and CDR2 YFSETQ. The CDR3 length is 15 residues. Trimming took 4 bases from V and 2 from J, leaving 15 bases between them. CDR3 DNA: TGCGCCAGCAGCCCTGTCCTGGACAGAAACACTGAAGCTTTCTTT. Translated: CASSPVLDRNTEAFF.

This clone was observed a handful of times. The rearrangement uses TRBV4-1 and TRBJ2-6; 9 positions agree with TRBD1. Germline assignment: CDR1 MGHRA and CDR2 YSYEKL. Trimming cost V 4 bases and J 4 bases; bases outside gene matches: 17. The CDR3 is 20 amino acids. The CDR3 coding sequence is TGCGCCAGCAGCCCCCCCCTTAGGGACAGGGTACGTCCCGGGGCCAACGTCCTGACTTTC. Amino acids: CASSPPLRDRVRPGANVLTF.

This clone was recorded a few times. This chain connects TRBV5-1 to TRBJ2-7, with TRBD1 as a possible D gene (6 bases). Germline V gives CDR1 SGHRS, CDR2 YFSETQ. Trimming removed 6 bases at V and 7 bases at J, with 20 bases between. CDR3 length equals 14 residues. This CDR3 reads CASKYDLQGSEQYF. In nucleotides, the CDR3 is TGCGCCAGCAAATATGATCTACAGGGATCGGAGCAGTACTTC.

The chain joins TRBV2 to TRBJ1-5; TRBD1 is a possible D gene (5 bases). CDR1 is SNHLY and CDR2 is FYNNEI in the germline V gene. Trimming pared 4 bases from V and 6 bases from J, leaving 10 bases between. CDR3 length equals 13 residues. CDR3 region: CASSGGHSQPQHF. The CDR3 DNA is TGTGCCAGCAGTGGGGGCCATTCTCAGCCCCAGCATTTT.

V and J are TRBV2 and TRBJ2-1, with 9 nucleotides matching TRBD2. The CDR3 loop spans 16 amino acids. Trimming cost V 6 bases and J 2 bases; bases outside gene matches: 8. Germline V gene data show CDR1 as SNHLY and CDR2 as FYNNEI. In nucleotides, the CDR3 is TGTGCCAGCAGGCGTGATGGCGGGGGGGCCTACAATGAGCAGTTCTTC. This translates into CASRRDGGGAYNEQFF.

The chain uses TRBV7-2 and TRBJ2-5, with D tentatively TRBD2 (7 bases). The V gene lost 0 bases and the J gene lost 4 bases, with 12 bases spanning the gap. This CDR3 spans 15 amino acids. Per the germline V gene, CDR1 is SGHTA and CDR2 is FQGNSA. In DNA form, the CDR3 reads TGTGCCAGCAGCTTAGCGGGGGGGCGGACAGAGACCCAGTACTTC. It specifies CASSLAGGRTETQYF.

This clone is deemed medium-sized. This sequence joins TRBV5-1 and TRBJ1-1; 7 positions agree with TRBD1. CDR1 and CDR2 (germline): SGHRS, YFSETQ. This CDR3 has 15 amino acids. Trimming removed 7 bases from V and 4 bases from J; junction bases left unmatched: 13. The CDR3 spells CASALPRQGGTEAFF. Here the CDR3 DNA reads TGCGCCAGCGCCCTACCCAGACAGGGTGGCACTGAAGCTTTCTTT.

This clone was counted once. This sequence joins TRBV30 and TRBJ1-2; D not certain. V was shortened by 0 bases and J by 6 bases, with 8 bases between the two germline ends. Looked up from germline, CDR1 is GTSNPN and CDR2 is SVGIG (reference sequence). The length of the CDR3 is 12 residues. This CDR3 reads CAWSVIGDGYTF. For the CDR3, the DNA is TGTGCCTGGAGTGTAATTGGAGATGGCTACACCTTC.

V gene TRBV7-6 combines with J gene TRBJ1-5; 7 nucleotides agree with TRBD1. In germline, CDR1 is SGHVS, CDR2 FNYEAQ. V shed 5 bases and J 5 bases; nucleotides not matched to a gene: 9. The CDR3 runs 15 residues. CDR3 region: CASSPRAGGDQPQHF. As DNA, the CDR3 is TGTGCCAGCAGCCCGAGGGCAGGGGGAGATCAGCCCCAGCATTTT.

The genes are TRBV2 and TRBJ1-2; D unresolved. CDR1 and CDR2 from the germline V gene are SNHLY and FYNNEI. V lost 6 bases and J lost 8, with 13 bases in between. This CDR3 has 12 residues. The DNA for the CDR3 is TGTGCCAGCAGCCTACACATGGGCGGCTACACCTTC. Translated, it gives CASSLHMGGYTF.

The table lists this clone with a count of one. V gene TRBV7-9 combines with J gene TRBJ1-1; possibly TRBD1 for D (5 bases). Germline CDR1 and CDR2: SEHNR and FQNEAQ (reference sequence). V shed 7 bases and J shed 3 bases, with 15 bases lying between them. The CDR3 extends over 14 amino acids. The chain's CDR3 is CASMQGPQDTEAFF. The DNA for the CDR3 is TGTGCCAGCATGCAGGGCCCCCAGGACACTGAAGCTTTCTTT.